Described below is a single T cell receptor (beta chain) sequence and its context. Original data processing: Quantification of nucleated cells was approximated via reference gene primer amplification. The protocol was immunoSEQ multiplex PCR, while the TCRdb copy is restricted to in-frame clones and leaves out a portion. That table gives V, J and clone size, and the DNA gave D and trimming. The sample shows around 230,000 clones, 82% of them seen only once. The germline V and J ends were trimmed by 2 bases and 2 bases, with 13 bases remaining between them. The germline CDR1 and CDR2 sequences are MNHEY and SVGAGI. This CDR3 comprises 15 residues. The data were taken from a study of blood T cell repertoires in COVID-19. At the level of the study: Material from acute and convalescent COVID-19 was sourced from the United States, Italy and Spain. Sample material is recorded as cDNA or gDNA derived from T cells, B-cell-depleted T cells, or PBMCs.

The gene calls are TRBV6-5 and TRBJ2-7; TRBD1 might be the D (6 bases). The sample taken for sequencing was peripheral blood. The sequence came from a woman aged 60-75 years with active or convalescent COVID-19. CDR3 sequence (DNA): TGTGCCAGCAGTTACGCAGGGACAAGGACCTACGAGCAGTACTTC. Translated, it gives CASSYAGTRTYEQYF.